This passage covers 10 T cell receptor beta chains from one sample sequenced in a study of cytomegalovirus exposure and HLA in healthy donors. PCR involved 60 Vbeta and 13 Jbeta primers. Libraries were prepared by immunoSEQ multiplex PCR; TCRdb keeps only in-frame clonotypes and omits some of them. The sample shows about 140,000 clones, 77% of them seen only once. The sequenced sample was PBMCs. The receptors derive from a female donor in good health and CMV-seronegative.

This clone was found a few times. This rearrangement joins TRBV10-3 to TRBJ1-1; 12 bases line up with TRBD1. V lost 6 bases and J lost 6; bases outside the gene matches: 11. The CDR3 is 16 residues long. Germline V lookup: CDR1 ENHRY, CDR2 SYGVKD. CDR3 sequence (DNA): TGTGCCATCAGGGGACCGGGACAGGGGGCGGAATCTGAAGCTTTCTTT. Its translation is CAIRGPGQGAESEAFF.

CDR3 in amino acids: CASSADRGSGNTIYF. In DNA, the CDR3 is TGTGCCAGCAGCGCGGACAGGGGTTCTGGAAACACCATATATTTT. The chain carries TRBV9 and TRBJ1-3, with 9 bases lining up with TRBD1. The germline V gene encodes CDR1 SGDLS and CDR2 YYNGEE. There are 15 residues in the CDR3. The trim removed 3 bases at V and 1 base at J, leaving 2 bases unmatched.

The chain has TRBV30 and TRBJ2-2; TRBD2 agrees at 12 bases. V trimming: 5 bases; J trimming: 3 bases; junction bases outside the gene matches: 4. CDR3 length equals 15 residues. In germline, CDR1 is GTSNPN, CDR2 SVGIG (reference sequence). The DNA for the CDR3 is TGTGCCTGGGGCGGACTAGCGGGGTACACCGGGGAGCTGTTTTTT. Its protein is CAWGGLAGYTGELFF.

Only one count was recorded for this clone. This CDR3 reads CAVSRGRDQPQHF. The CDR3 DNA is TGTGCCGTATCACGCGGCCGAGATCAGCCCCAGCATTTT. The chain employs TRBV7-2 and TRBJ1-5; D gene uncertain. In germline, CDR1 is SGHTA, CDR2 FQGNSA. V lost 11 bases to trimming and J lost 5 bases, with 16 bases between them. CDR3 length equals 13 residues.

This clone showed up just once. V usage is TRBV27 and J usage is TRBJ2-1; D call uncertain. The germline V gene has CDR1 MNHEY and CDR2 SMNVEV (reference sequence). V lost 2 bases, J lost 6 bases, and 8 bases lay in between. This CDR3 is 13 amino acids long. The CDR3 DNA sequence: TGTGCCAGCAGTTTACACCAGCGCAATGAGCAGTTCTTC. As protein: CASSLHQRNEQFF.

This chain joins TRBV5-4 and TRBJ1-2; D is undetermined. CDR1 and CDR2 from the germline V gene are SGHNT and YYREEE (reference sequence). The CDR3 spans 13 residues. Trimming stripped 2 bases from V and 4 bases from J, with 9 bases between. The CDR3, as DNA: TGTGCCAGCAGCTTATCACAGTCCTATGGCTACACCTTC. The encoded protein is CASSLSQSYGYTF.

This clone appeared a few times. The CDR3 bases are TGCGCCAGCAGCTGGGACAGCCCGACTGAAGCTTTCTTT. Translating gives CASSWDSPTEAFF. This chain links TRBV4-1 with TRBJ1-1; 7 positions agree with TRBD1. There are 13 residues in the CDR3. The ends lost 5 bases at V and 5 bases at J; junction bases unmatched: 5. Germline V CDR1 and CDR2: MGHRA, YSYEKL.

This rearrangement joins TRBV4-1 to TRBJ2-3; 15 bases agree with TRBD2. From germline, CDR1 is MGHRA and CDR2 YSYEKL. There are 16 residues in the CDR3. After removal of 4 bases from V and 6 bases from J, the junction contained 5 bases not matched to a gene. The CDR3 DNA reads as TGCGCCAGCAGCCTTGGACTAGCGGGGGGGAAGGATACGCAGTATTTT. It encodes CASSLGLAGGKDTQYF.

The chain carries TRBV5-1 and TRBJ2-7; 10 nucleotides line up with TRBD1. Trimming removed 3 bases from V and 8 bases from J; junction bases left unmatched: 11. Germline V gene lookup returns CDR1 SGHRS and CDR2 YFSETQ. The CDR3 is 15 residues long. The CDR3 reads CASSSSPGTGEKQYF. The CDR3 DNA is TGCGCCAGCAGCTCGAGCCCGGGGACAGGGGAAAAGCAGTACTTC.

For this clone: The same CDR3 can be traced to other DNA sequences in this sample. The J gene is TRBJ1-1, the V gene TRBV27; unclear D gene. CDR3 length: 13 amino acids. Germline V gene lookup returns CDR1 MNHEY and CDR2 SMNVEV (reference sequence). Deletions cut 5 bases from V and 1 base from J, with 8 bases between. The CDR3 protein is CASSPGWNTEAFF. The CDR3 DNA follows: TGTGCCAGCAGTCCCGGTTGGAACACTGAAGCTTTCTTT.